This T cell receptor (beta chain) was found in a study of cytomegalovirus exposure and HLA in healthy donors. On the study more broadly: The study's early data release held roughly 91 million unique TCRs from HLA-typed donors. General study findings and limits: TCR beta V- and J-gene trimming was later associated with a missense DCLRE1C variant.

Trimming cost V 6 bases and J 9 bases; bases outside gene matches: 20. CDR1 is GTSNPN, CDR2 SVGIG, per germline (reference sequence). This CDR3 region has 16 residues. Turning to this clone: Its target is not known.

Use of 60 Vbeta and 13 Jbeta primers characterized the PCR. The assay was immunoSEQ multiplex PCR, and TCRdb's table has in-frame clones only and misses some. This sample carries around 150,000 clones, about 83% of them seen once, and the ten largest clones take roughly 5%. The chain combines TRBV30 with TRBJ2-1; TRBD2 aligns across 7 bases. The source material was PBMCs. This clonotype was sampled from a woman aged 25 to 45 in good health and CMV-seronegative. CDR3 region: CACTWEGRSRGSEQFF. CDR3 sequence (DNA): TGTGCCTGCACCTGGGAGGGGCGGAGCCGAGGCAGTGAGCAGTTCTTC.